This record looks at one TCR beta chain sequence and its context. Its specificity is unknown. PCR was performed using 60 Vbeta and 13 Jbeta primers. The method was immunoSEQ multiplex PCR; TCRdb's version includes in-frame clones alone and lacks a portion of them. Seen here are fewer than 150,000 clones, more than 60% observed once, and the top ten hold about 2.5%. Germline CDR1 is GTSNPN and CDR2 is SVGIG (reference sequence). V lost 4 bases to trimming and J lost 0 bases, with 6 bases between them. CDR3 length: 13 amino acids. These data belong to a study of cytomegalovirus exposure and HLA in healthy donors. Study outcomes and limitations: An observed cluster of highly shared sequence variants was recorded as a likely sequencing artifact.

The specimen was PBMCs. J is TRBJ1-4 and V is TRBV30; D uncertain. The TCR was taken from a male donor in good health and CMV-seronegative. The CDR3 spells CAWNSATNEKLFF. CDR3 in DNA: TGTGCCTGGAACTCCGCAACTAATGAAAAACTGTTTTTT.